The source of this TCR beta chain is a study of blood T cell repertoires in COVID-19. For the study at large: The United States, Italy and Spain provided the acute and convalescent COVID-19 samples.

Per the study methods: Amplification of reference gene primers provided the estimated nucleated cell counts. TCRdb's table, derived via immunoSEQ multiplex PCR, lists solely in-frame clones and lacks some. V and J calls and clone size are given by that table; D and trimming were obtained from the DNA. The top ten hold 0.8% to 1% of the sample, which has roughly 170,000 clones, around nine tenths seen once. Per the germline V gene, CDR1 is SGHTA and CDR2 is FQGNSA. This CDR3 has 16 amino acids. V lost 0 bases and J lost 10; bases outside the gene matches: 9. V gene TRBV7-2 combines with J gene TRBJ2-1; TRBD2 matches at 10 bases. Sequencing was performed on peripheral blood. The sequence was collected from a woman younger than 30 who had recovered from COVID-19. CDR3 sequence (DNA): TGTGCCAGCAGCTTAGCTTCTAGCGGGGGTCTGGTGGAGCAGTTCTTC. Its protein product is CASSLASSGGLVEQFF.